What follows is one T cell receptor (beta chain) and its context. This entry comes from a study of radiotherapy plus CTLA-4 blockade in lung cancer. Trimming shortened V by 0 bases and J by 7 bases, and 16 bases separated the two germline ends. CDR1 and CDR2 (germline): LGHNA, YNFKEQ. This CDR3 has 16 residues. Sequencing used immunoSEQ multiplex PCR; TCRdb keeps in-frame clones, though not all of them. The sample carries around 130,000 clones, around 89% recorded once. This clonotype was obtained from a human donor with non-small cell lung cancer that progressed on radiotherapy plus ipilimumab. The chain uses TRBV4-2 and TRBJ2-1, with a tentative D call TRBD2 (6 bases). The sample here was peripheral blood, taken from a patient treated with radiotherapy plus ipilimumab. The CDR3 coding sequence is TGTGCCAGCAGCCAAGATGTGTGGGAGGTCAATAATGAGCAGTTCTTC. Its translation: CASSQDVWEVNNEQFF.